The 2 T cell receptor beta chains given below trace back to one sample, sequenced in a study of OX40 agonist ivuxolimab in advanced cancers. The library was built by means of the immunoSEQ multiplex PCR assay. TCRdb retrieved this table from immuneACCESS and kept in-frame rearrangements only. Not all clones are present; in checked studies, unresolved V genes account for under half, and no reason is known for the remainder. The sample table holds tens of thousands of clones, of which roughly 78% were seen once. In total, the top ten clones hold 5% to 6% of the sample. The specimen was CD4+ or CD8+ T cells sorted from blood, collected in a trial of the OX40 agonist ivuxolimab. Receptors originate from an adult with an advanced solid tumor such as melanoma, head and neck, liver or kidney cancer.

V gene TRBV5-4 combines with J gene TRBJ2-7; 8 bases are a match to TRBD2. The trim removed 9 bases at V and 2 bases at J, leaving 4 bases unmatched. The CDR3 runs 12 residues. In germline, CDR1 is SGHNT, CDR2 YYREEE (reference sequence). The CDR3 here is CAIGGGPYEQYF. DNA of the CDR3: TGTGCCATCGGGGGGGGACCCTACGAGCAGTACTTC.

V and J are TRBV7-2 and TRBJ2-7, with D tentatively TRBD2 (5 bases). This CDR3 spans 15 amino acids. Trimming shortened V by 6 bases and J by 1 base, and 16 bases separated the two germline ends. CDR1 and CDR2 from the germline V gene are SGHTA and FQGNSA. The CDR3 nucleotides read TGTGCCAGCAGGTCCGGGGTTGTGGGATCCTACGAGCAGTACTTC. Translated, it gives CASRSGVVGSYEQYF.